One and the same sample provided the 20 T cell receptor beta chains below, sequenced in a study of T cell responses to AZD1222 COVID-19 vaccine (dated by TCRdb to the early 2020s). According to the study, the label for this sample's time point signals: about 28 days (+/-7) after the second vaccine dose. Libraries were made using the immunoSEQ multiplex PCR assay. TCRdb's version of the immuneACCESS table is confined to in-frame rearrangements and falls short of the full clone set. An unresolved V gene accounts for under half of the shortfall where checked; the remainder is of unknown origin. The sample table contains about 56,000 clones; only one count was recorded for 80% of them. Roughly 4.9% of the sample is held by the ten biggest clonotypes. The sample in question was peripheral blood, obtained 28 days after the second AZD1222 dose. The receptor set was obtained from an adult who received the AZD1222 COVID-19 vaccine.

The table lists this clone with a few counts. The V and J genes are TRBV5-4 and TRBJ2-7; a possible D gene is TRBD2 (7 bases). The CDR3 contains 13 residues. CDR1 and CDR2 from the germline V gene are SGHNT and YYREEE (reference sequence). V lost 3 bases and J 5 bases, leaving 12 bases between the germline ends. The CDR3 coding sequence is TGTGCCAGCAGCTCCACAGGGAGGGACGAGCAGTACTTC. This codes for CASSSTGRDEQYF.

V usage is TRBV9 and J usage is TRBJ1-6, with a possible D match to TRBD1 (6 bases). The CDR3 covers 15 residues. Per germline, CDR1 SGDLS and CDR2 YYNGEE. The V and J ends lost 4 bases and 1 base respectively, with 9 bases between them. CDR3 residues: CASSRDTSYNSPLHF. CDR3 nucleotide sequence: TGTGCCAGCAGCCGGGACACATCCTATAATTCACCCCTCCACTTT.

The chain has TRBV12-3 or TRBV12-4 and TRBJ2-7; D possibly corresponds to TRBD2 (5 bases). This CDR3 has 12 residues. The V end was cut by 6 bases, the J end by 4 bases, with 10 bases between. CDR3 loop: CASSPDSYEQYF. The CDR3 nucleotides read TGTGCCAGCAGCCCGGACTCTTACGAGCAGTACTTC.

The chain is built from TRBV6-5 and TRBJ1-6, with TRBD1 matching 7 bases. Germline lookup yields CDR1 MNHEY and CDR2 SVGAGI. The CDR3 runs to 14 residues. Trimming cost V 11 bases and J 6 bases; bases outside gene matches: 10. The CDR3 region is CAAQARQGNSPLHF. In DNA, the CDR3 is TGTGCCGCCCAAGCGCGACAGGGTAATTCACCCCTCCACTTT.

This chain joins TRBV21-1 and TRBJ2-3; the table's D gene call, TRBD1, was not cross checked with the DNA. TRBV21-1 is noted as a pseudogene. The CDR3 consists of 15 residues. The CDR3, as DNA: TGTGCCAGCTGTCAGGGGACAGGGAACACAGATACGCAGTATTTT. Its translation: CASCQGTGNTDTQYF.

The chain joins TRBV12-3 or TRBV12-4 to TRBJ1-1; D unresolved. The CDR3 spans 12 residues. The V gene lost 1 base and the J gene lost 8 bases, with 8 bases spanning the gap. The CDR3 here is CASSLVGREAFF. The CDR3 DNA reads as TGTGCCAGCAGTTTAGTAGGCAGGGAAGCTTTCTTT.

The chain combines TRBV27 with TRBJ1-1; D unclear. Per germline, CDR1 MNHEY and CDR2 SMNVEV (reference sequence). The CDR3 runs 13 residues. V lost 6 bases and J 4 bases, leaving 12 bases between the germline ends. CDR3 residues: CASSYRELTEAFF. The CDR3 coding sequence is TGTGCCAGCAGCTATAGAGAACTCACTGAAGCTTTCTTT.

This clone is a singleton in its sample. This chain uses TRBV6-6 with TRBJ1-6; D is uncertain. Germline V CDR1 and CDR2: MNHNY, SVGAGI (reference sequence). The CDR3 consists of 14 residues. The V end was cut by 10 bases, the J end by 8 bases, with 18 bases between. CDR3 loop: CATRTPGADSPLHF. The CDR3 DNA reads as TGTGCCACCAGGACCCCTGGAGCCGATTCACCCCTCCACTTT.

In its sample, this clone was seen a few times. This chain uses TRBV28 with TRBJ1-2, with 10 bases matching TRBD1. The CDR3 runs 17 residues. Germline values: CDR1 MDHEN, CDR2 SYDVKM. V shed 2 bases, J shed 5 bases, and the junction held 11 bases outside the gene matches. CDR3 in amino acids: CASSLARTGGPIYGYTF. CDR3 bases: TGTGCCAGCAGTTTAGCCCGGACAGGGGGACCAATTTATGGCTACACCTTC.

The sample holds one count of this clone. This chain links TRBV6-5 with TRBJ1-4; maybe TRBD1 (5 bases). This CDR3 has 14 residues. Germline CDR1 MNHEY, CDR2 SVGAGI. V was shortened by 6 bases and J by 8 bases, with 16 bases between the two germline ends. The CDR3: CASRAGGSGEKLFF. The DNA of the CDR3 is TGTGCCAGCAGGGCGGGGGGATCGGGGGAAAAACTGTTTTTT.

This rearrangement joins TRBV5-4 to TRBJ2-3; possible D gene TRBD2, 6 bases. The V gene's germline CDR1 is SGHNT and CDR2 YYREEE (reference sequence). CDR3 length: 15 residues. The V end was cut by 2 bases, the J end by 7 bases, with 17 bases between. CDR3 sequence: CASSLGGGEHYTQYF. In nucleotides, the CDR3 is TGTGCCAGCAGCTTAGGCGGAGGGGAACACTATACGCAGTATTTT.

This clone appeared once. V usage is TRBV5-8 and J usage is TRBJ2-5; 8 bases agree with TRBD1. Germline CDR1 reads SGHTS; CDR2 reads YDEGEE. After removal of 1 base from V and 4 bases from J, the junction contained 9 bases not matched to a gene. This CDR3 comprises 16 residues. The CDR3 reads CASSLWQGASGETQYF. CDR3 DNA sequence: TGTGCCAGCAGCTTGTGGCAGGGGGCCTCTGGAGAGACCCAGTACTTC.

J is TRBJ2-6 and V is TRBV29-1; D may correspond to TRBD1 or TRBD2 (5 bases each). The CDR3 extends over 15 amino acids. The germline V gene has CDR1 SQVTM and CDR2 ANQGSEA. V lost 4 bases to trimming and J lost 0 bases, with 10 bases between them. The CDR3 sequence is CSVVRGGSGANVLTF. The CDR3, as DNA: TGCAGCGTTGTGCGTGGGGGCTCTGGGGCCAACGTCCTGACTTTC.

Only a few counts were recorded for this clone. The V call is TRBV5-4, the J call TRBJ2-7; D is unresolved. Trimming stripped 5 bases from V and 7 bases from J, with 16 bases between. Germline V gene sequence: CDR1 SGHNT, CDR2 YYREEE (reference sequence). CDR3 length equals 13 residues. Written as DNA, the CDR3 is TGTGCCAGCAGGTCCGACCCATCTAGAGAGCAGTACTTC. The encoded protein is CASRSDPSREQYF.

In its sample, this clone was seen a few times. The genes are TRBV7-2 and TRBJ2-1; possibly TRBD1 or TRBD2 for D (6 bases each). Germline V lookup: CDR1 SGHTA, CDR2 FQGNSA. The CDR3 consists of 14 residues. V was pared by 5 bases and J by 7 bases, with 15 bases between. In DNA, the CDR3 is TGTGCCAGCAGCCCACGATGGAGGGGGAATGAGCAGTTCTTC. Translation: CASSPRWRGNEQFF.

CDR3 sequence: CASSPQVGRANTEAFF. The CDR3 DNA follows: TGTGCCAGCAGCCCCCAGGTGGGCAGGGCGAACACTGAAGCTTTCTTT. The V gene is TRBV7-2, the J gene TRBJ1-1; TRBD1 might be the D (5 bases). Germline V gene lookup returns CDR1 SGHTA and CDR2 FQGNSA. Trimming pared 5 bases from V and 1 base from J, leaving 17 bases between. The CDR3 totals 16 residues.

V is TRBV5-1 and J is TRBJ1-1, with D maybe TRBD1 (5 bases). The CDR3 has 13 amino acids. CDR1 is SGHRS and CDR2 is YFSETQ in the germline V gene. The ends were cut back, 4 bases at V and 6 bases at J, with 13 bases in the middle. The CDR3 nucleotides are TGCGCCAGCAGCCCCGGGGGGGAGGCTGAAGCTTTCTTT. Amino acids: CASSPGGEAEAFF.

This sequence joins TRBV4-1 and TRBJ2-1; no clear D. CDR1 MGHRA and CDR2 YSYEKL come from the germline V gene. This CDR3 has 14 residues. V lost 4 bases, J lost 10 bases, and 17 bases lay in between. In nucleotides, the CDR3 is TGCGCCAGCAGCCCTCTGATCACTCCCGGGGAGCAGTTCTTC. Amino acid sequence: CASSPLITPGEQFF.

The chain is built from TRBV19 and TRBJ1-1; D remains ambiguous. Germline CDR1 and CDR2: LNHDA and SQIVND (reference sequence). Trimming left V 1 base short and J 1 base short, with 7 bases between. The CDR3 sequence is 14 residues long. The CDR3 here is CASSIVAGNTEAFF. The CDR3 bases are TGTGCCAGTAGTATAGTTGCGGGGAACACTGAAGCTTTCTTT.

The chain joins TRBV19 to TRBJ1-1, with no clear D. The V and J ends lost 5 bases and 5 bases respectively, with 18 bases between them. CDR1 is LNHDA and CDR2 is SQIVND in the germline V gene (reference sequence). This CDR3 region has 15 residues. Written as DNA, the CDR3 is TGTGCCAGTAGTGTGGACCGTTCGGGTGGTACTGAAGCTTTCTTT. Protein sequence: CASSVDRSGGTEAFF.